Presented here are 2 T cell receptor beta chains from one specimen sequenced in a study of T cells in Graves' hyperthyroidism and ophthalmopathy (dated by TCRdb to about 2019). The method behind the library was multiplex PCR. TCRdb records Illumina HiSeq 2000 as the sequencer. TCR beta CDR3 regions were amplified from RNA transcripts. The first round of RT-PCR for the TCR CDR3 was performed with the HTBI primer set and the Qiagen OneStep RT-PCR kit. The public reads were reanalyzed by TCRdb: fastp trimming at Q25, MiXCR alignment, in-frame beta chains only. Entries that share a CDR3 protein sequence are merged under the most common genes and DNA. In all, the sample holds roughly 600,000 distinct CDR3 sequences, and approximately 14% of those were seen once. Jointly, the top ten make up under 15% of the sample. The specimen was blood. Source of these receptors: a woman aged 45-60 years with Graves' ophthalmopathy.

This clonotype was seen ten or more times. V gene TRBV28 combines with J gene TRBJ2-7; TRBD2 might be the D (5 bases). The CDR3 spans 14 residues. V was trimmed by 3 bases and J by 3 bases, leaving 12 bases between them. Germline V CDR1 and CDR2: MDHEN, SYDVKM. The CDR3 spells CASSLVGDNYEQYF. The CDR3 nucleotides are TGTGCCAGCAGTTTGGTGGGAGACAACTACGAGCAGTACTTC.

J is TRBJ2-5 and V is TRBV19; D is unclear. CDR1 and CDR2 from the germline V gene are LNHDA and SQIVND (reference sequence). CDR3 size: 13 residues. V was pared by 6 bases and J by 7 bases, with 15 bases between. As DNA, the CDR3 is TGTGCCAGTAGGCCAGTCGGTTCGTCGACCCAGTACTTC. Translation gives CASRPVGSSTQYF. The entire variable domain, with the rest obtained from reference TRBV19 and TRBJ2-5, is as follows: DGGITQSPKYLFRKEGQNVTLSCEQNLNHDAMYWYRQDPGQGLRLIYYSQIVNDFQKGDIAEGYSVSREKKESFPLTVTSAQKNPTAFYLCASRPVGSSTQYFGPGTRLLVL.